The sequence of this T cell receptor (beta chain) was determined in a study of PD-L1 blockade in urothelial cancer. CDR3 length: 15 residues. V trimming: 2 bases; J trimming: 6 bases; junction bases outside the gene matches: 7. Germline V gives CDR1 KGHSH, CDR2 LQKENI. This table comes from immunoSEQ multiplex PCR, and its TCRdb copy is limited to in-frame clones, with some not included. The table lists roughly 30,000 clones, around nine tenths of them singletons. The genes are TRBV18 and TRBJ2-4; 7 bases are shared with TRBD1. This receptor was obtained from a man aged 50 or older with urothelial cancer. Here the sequenced sample was PBMCs, taken around atezolizumab (anti-PD-L1) treatment. This chain's CDR3 is CASSPTGATRNIQYF. The CDR3 region has the DNA TGTGCCAGCTCACCAACAGGGGCCACTAGAAACATTCAGTACTTC.